Following are 30 T cell receptor beta chains from one sample sequenced in a study of Graves' ophthalmopathy and Graves' hyperthyroidism. Amplification of the TCR beta CDR3 regions used RNA transcripts (as template). HTBI-primed first-round RT-PCR preceded second-round multiplex PCR. TCRdb re-called the multiplex PCR reads through MiXCR, storing one row per CDR3 protein. Of roughly 420,000 distinct CDR3 sequences listed, 20% to 25% are singletons. The sequenced material came from peripheral blood. The source is a woman aged 18-35 years with stable Graves' hyperthyroidism.

About this clonotype: With a much larger clone just one base away, this may be a read error. V gene TRBV3-1 combines with J gene TRBJ2-7; D remains ambiguous. Deletions cut 4 bases from V and 6 bases from J, with 13 bases between. The CDR3 runs 13 residues. In germline, CDR1 is LGHDT, CDR2 YNNKEL (reference sequence). The CDR3 DNA reads TGTGCCAGCAGCCGAACCACTCGGCGCGAGCAGTACTTC. Its protein is CASSRTTRREQYF.

This clonotype appeared a single time. This CDR3 is missing its conserved last phenylalanine or tryptophan, likely due to a read error. The V gene is TRBV11-1, the J gene TRBJ1-5; 7 nucleotides align to TRBD1. Per germline, CDR1 SGHAT and CDR2 FQDESV (reference sequence). Unmatched junction bases numbered 7, after V lost 4 bases and J lost 1 base. This CDR3 spans 16 amino acids. The CDR3 nucleotides are TGTGCCAGCAGCTATAGGGGACAGAGAAGCAATCAGCCCCAGCATTTA. Translation gives CASSYRGQRSNQPQHL.

This clonotype was seen at least ten times. The chain has TRBV15 and TRBJ1-5, with D hard to call. Trimming removed 1 base from V and 5 bases from J, with 12 bases in between. The CDR3 length is 15 residues. Germline CDR1 is LNHNV and CDR2 is YYDKDF (reference sequence). Here the CDR3 DNA reads TGTGCCACCAGCAGAGGAGGTGGAGACCATCAGCCCCAGCATTTT. Its translation is CATSRGGGDHQPQHF.

This clonotype was observed at least ten times. This chain connects TRBV6-5 to TRBJ2-7; 10 nucleotides agree with TRBD2. The CDR3 has 13 residues. Trimming took 7 bases from V and 4 from J; bases not matched to a gene: 4. Per the germline V gene, CDR1 is MNHEY and CDR2 is SVGAGI. Here the CDR3 DNA reads TGTGCCAGCACCCCTAGCGGGAGTTACGAGCAGTACTTC. Encoded protein: CASTPSGSYEQYF.

This chain connects TRBV27 to TRBJ2-1; 13 bases line up with TRBD2. Germline CDR1 MNHEY, CDR2 SMNVEV (reference sequence). CDR3 size: 14 residues. With 9 bases clipped from V and 8 bases from J, the junction kept 7 bases outside the gene matches. CDR3 in amino acids: CASSLAGGRYEQFF. The CDR3 bases are TGTGCCAGTTCACTAGCGGGGGGGAGGTATGAGCAGTTCTTC.

This clonotype showed up many times. V is TRBV12-3 or TRBV12-4 and J is TRBJ2-2; 8 nucleotides line up with TRBD1. The CDR3 loop spans 14 amino acids. With 5 bases clipped from V and 7 bases from J, the junction kept 6 bases outside the gene matches. CDR3 nucleotides: TGTGCCAGCAGTCGGGACAGGAGGGACGGGGAGCTGTTTTTT. Translation: CASSRDRRDGELFF.

The chain combines TRBV9 with TRBJ1-1; a weak D match, TRBD1 (5 bases). The CDR3 length is 13 residues. V shed 4 bases and J shed 6 bases, with 13 bases lying between them. Per the germline V gene, CDR1 is SGDLS and CDR2 is YYNGEE. The DNA for the CDR3 is TGTGCCAGCAGCCCCGACGGGGGGTCTGAAGCTTTCTTT. It encodes CASSPDGGSEAFF.

This clonotype has more than one count but fewer than ten. The chain recombines TRBV2 with TRBJ1-1, with unresolved D. The CDR3 extends over 12 amino acids. Germline CDR1 reads SNHLY; CDR2 reads FYNNEI. The V end lost 6 bases, the J end lost 1 base, and 6 bases lay between the germline ends. CDR3 DNA: TGTGCCAGCAGGCGGACGAACACTGAAGCTTTCTTT. Translation: CASRRTNTEAFF.

This clonotype has at least ten counts. The rearrangement links TRBV12-3 or TRBV12-4 to TRBJ2-2; the match to TRBD1 covers 7 bases. V was pared by 1 base and J by 2 bases, with 4 bases of the junction left unmatched. The CDR3 has 16 residues. In DNA, the CDR3 is TGTGCCAGCAGTTTAGTTCGGGACAGTAACACCGGGGAGCTGTTTTTT. This encodes CASSLVRDSNTGELFF.

This clonotype was observed a few times. This may be a read error, as it is one base from a much larger clone. The rearrangement uses TRBV29-1 and TRBJ1-1; D call uncertain. CDR1 is SQVTM, CDR2 ANQGSEA, per germline. The CDR3 contains 12 residues. The DNA for the CDR3 is TGCAGCGTTGAAGGTCAGAGTTCTGAAGCTTGCTTT. It yields the protein CSVEGQSSEACF.

This clonotype was seen ten or more times. The V gene is TRBV6-5, the J gene TRBJ2-7, with 9 bases aligning to TRBD1. The V segment lost 0 bases and the J segment 6 bases; nucleotides outside the gene matches: 9. Germline V gene sequence: CDR1 MNHEY, CDR2 SVGAGI. The CDR3 contains 16 residues. CDR3 protein: CASSYSVPGQGLEQYF. CDR3 DNA: TGTGCCAGCAGTTACTCCGTACCGGGACAGGGCCTCGAGCAGTACTTC.

This clonotype appeared many times. The V gene is TRBV10-2, the J gene TRBJ2-7; 9 bases match TRBD2. The V segment lost 10 bases and the J segment 7 bases; nucleotides outside the gene matches: 23. The CDR3 consists of 17 residues. Per the germline V gene, CDR1 is WSHSY and CDR2 is SAAADI. CDR3 bases: TGCGCCACCGACCCGACAGGGATGGTAGCGGGAGCGGGGGAGCAGTACTTC. It yields the protein CATDPTGMVAGAGEQYF.

This chain joins TRBV30 and TRBJ1-1, with D possibly matching TRBD1 (6 bases). CDR3 length: 15 residues. With 0 bases removed from V and 6 bases from J, the gap between germline ends came to 17 bases. Germline CDR1 reads GTSNPN; CDR2 reads SVGIG (reference sequence). As DNA, the CDR3 is TGTGCCTGGAGTGTCCCGGGGGCGCAAGGCGCTGAAGCTTTCTTT. It translates to CAWSVPGAQGAEAFF.

This clonotype was detected ten times or more. V is TRBV12-3 or TRBV12-4 and J is TRBJ1-5, with D unclear. V was shortened by 1 base and J by 0 bases, with 13 bases between the two germline ends. This CDR3 contains 17 residues. The CDR3 region is CASSLGAASYSNQPQHF. The CDR3 coding sequence is TGTGCCAGCAGTTTAGGGGCAGCATCTTATAGCAATCAGCCCCAGCATTTT.

This clonotype came up many times. This chain connects TRBV10-1 to TRBJ1-5, with 8 nucleotides matching TRBD1. The J segment lost 2 bases and the V segment lost 5 bases, leaving 14 bases of the junction unmatched. Per the germline V gene, CDR1 is WNHNN and CDR2 is SYGVQD (reference sequence). The length of the CDR3 is 18 residues. DNA for the CDR3: TGCGCCAGCAGTTCAATGGACAGGGAAATCGATGGCAATCAGCCCCAGCATTTT. Translated, it gives CASSSMDREIDGNQPQHF.

This clonotype was seen many times. The V call is TRBV28, the J call TRBJ1-1; D is possibly TRBD1 (5 bases). Germline V gene lookup returns CDR1 MDHEN and CDR2 SYDVKM. The V end lost 6 bases, the J end lost 7 bases, and 15 bases lay between the germline ends. The CDR3 runs 13 residues. The CDR3 DNA is TGTGCCAGCAGGCAACCAGGGTCTGATGAAGCTTTCTTT. It translates to CASRQPGSDEAFF.

This clonotype was seen at least ten times. The V and J genes are TRBV15 and TRBJ2-2; weak D call: TRBD2 (6 bases). Germline V lookup: CDR1 LNHNV, CDR2 YYDKDF (reference sequence). V was clipped by 0 bases and J by 6 bases, with 11 bases between them. The CDR3 is made up of 15 amino acids. This CDR3 reads CATSRDAGIAGELFF. The CDR3 DNA reads TGTGCCACCAGCAGAGATGCGGGAATAGCCGGGGAGCTGTTTTTT.

This clonotype was observed at least ten times. V and J are TRBV12-3 or TRBV12-4 and TRBJ1-2, with D uncertain. The CDR3 loop spans 11 amino acids. V was pared by 5 bases and J by 6 bases, with 7 bases between. The CDR3: CASSVRHGYTF. The CDR3 nucleotides are TGTGCCAGCAGTGTCAGACATGGCTACACCTTC.

This clonotype appeared a single time. This may arise from a read error, as a much more abundant clone is one base away. The chain employs TRBV20-1 and TRBJ2-7, with no clear D. CDR3 length: 12 residues. Germline loops: CDR1 DFQATT, CDR2 SNEGSKA (reference sequence). CDR3 protein: CSAPGDTYEQDF. The CDR3 DNA follows: TGCAGTGCTCCCGGAGACACCTACGAGCAGGACTTC.

In this sample, this clonotype turned up many times. This CDR3 reads CSARPGVNSPLHF. The CDR3, as DNA: TGCAGTGCTAGACCTGGAGTTAATTCACCCCTCCACTTT. The rearrangement joins TRBV20-1 to TRBJ1-6; D ambiguous. The V and J ends lost 2 bases and 6 bases respectively, with 8 bases between them. Germline-derived CDR1 and CDR2 are DFQATT and SNEGSKA (reference sequence). CDR3 size: 13 residues.

This clonotype was counted many times. The chain couples TRBV3-1 to TRBJ1-1, with D unclear. The ends were cut back, 1 base at V and 1 base at J, with 4 bases in the middle. The germline CDR1 and CDR2 sequences are LGHDT and YNNKEL (reference sequence). The CDR3 contains 13 residues. CDR3 loop: CASSQGGNTEAFF. The CDR3 coding sequence is TGTGCCAGCAGCCAAGGTGGGAACACTGAAGCTTTCTTT.

This clonotype was found a few times. V usage is TRBV19 and J usage is TRBJ1-5; 8 bases match TRBD1. The germline CDR1 and CDR2 sequences are LNHDA and SQIVND (reference sequence). The trim removed 8 bases at V and 5 bases at J, leaving 11 bases unmatched. This CDR3 has 15 amino acids. The CDR3 reads CASSRDRNLDQPQHF. As DNA, the CDR3 is TGTGCCAGTTCCAGGGACAGGAATTTGGATCAGCCCCAGCATTTT.

This clonotype has a count of ten or more. The rearrangement joins TRBV29-1 to TRBJ1-1, with a possible D match to TRBD1 (5 bases). CDR1 is SQVTM and CDR2 is ANQGSEA in the germline V gene. The CDR3 length is 12 residues. Trimming removed 4 bases at V and 5 bases at J, with 11 bases between. CDR3 sequence (DNA): TGCAGCGTTGTGGGGGGAAGAACTGAAGCTTTCTTT. Translated: CSVVGGRTEAFF.

At least ten counts were recorded for this clonotype. The chain combines TRBV6-5 with TRBJ1-2, with D perhaps TRBD1 (5 bases). CDR1 MNHEY and CDR2 SVGAGI come from the germline V gene. V was clipped by 0 bases and J by 8 bases, with 16 bases between them. The CDR3 length is 15 residues. CDR3 nucleotides: TGTGCCAGCAGTTACTCGAGGGGCAAGGAGAGCGGCTACACCTTC. Its protein is CASSYSRGKESGYTF.

This clonotype has ten or more counts. The chain links TRBV12-3 or TRBV12-4 to TRBJ2-7; 7 bases align to TRBD2. The CDR3 extends over 15 amino acids. V shed 6 bases and J 0 bases; nucleotides not matched to a gene: 8. The CDR3 bases are TGTGCCAGCAGACCTAGCGGAGGGAGCTCCTACGAGCAGTACTTC. Protein sequence: CASRPSGGSSYEQYF.

There are many counts of this clonotype. CDR3 sequence: CASSGTGPENTEAFF. Written as DNA, the CDR3 is TGTGCCAGCAGTGGGACAGGGCCTGAGAACACTGAAGCTTTCTTT. The chain has TRBV2 and TRBJ1-1; 8 bases line up with TRBD1. The ends lost 4 bases at V and 1 base at J; junction bases unmatched: 5. CDR3 size: 15 residues. Germline lookup yields CDR1 SNHLY and CDR2 FYNNEI.

J is TRBJ2-4 and V is TRBV7-2; 7 bases line up with TRBD1. Germline lookup yields CDR1 SGHTA and CDR2 FQGNSA. Unmatched junction bases numbered 12, after V lost 4 bases and J lost 15 bases. The CDR3 spans 13 residues. In DNA, the CDR3 is TGTGCCAGCAGCTCGAGACAGGGTATGACAAGGTACTTC. It specifies CASSSRQGMTRYF.

This clonotype was seen at least ten times. The CDR3 spells CASSRDRLRTEAFF. DNA for the CDR3: TGTGCCAGTAGTCGGGATAGGTTGAGGACTGAAGCTTTCTTT. The chain links TRBV19 to TRBJ1-1; D is uncertain. This CDR3 region has 14 residues. Trimming left V 5 bases short and J 5 bases short, with 15 bases between. Germline CDR1 reads LNHDA; CDR2 reads SQIVND (reference sequence).

This clonotype was found many times. The chain is built from TRBV12-3 or TRBV12-4 and TRBJ2-4; 8 positions match TRBD2. With V trimmed by 4 bases and J by 5 bases, 7 bases remained unmatched. This CDR3 spans 15 amino acids. CDR3 sequence: CASSSGLAGENIQYF. CDR3 DNA sequence: TGTGCCAGCAGTTCCGGACTAGCAGGGGAAAACATTCAGTACTTC.

This clonotype was observed at least ten times. The CDR3 loop reads CASSRRTPNLSNYGYTF. CDR3 DNA: TGTGCCAGCAGCCGACGGACTCCCAACCTCTCTAACTATGGCTACACCTTC. V and J are TRBV12-3 or TRBV12-4 and TRBJ1-2, with D hard to call. The CDR3 is 17 amino acids. V was trimmed by 6 bases and J by 0 bases, leaving 20 bases between them.